This entry lists 26 T cell receptor beta chains sequenced from one sample in a study of T cells in Graves' hyperthyroidism and ophthalmopathy. The CDR3 regions of TCR beta were amplified from RNA transcripts. HTBI primers were used for first-round RT-PCR of the TCR CDR3. TCRdb used MiXCR to reprocess the multiplex PCR reads, holding one entry per CDR3 protein. Of approximately 610,000 distinct CDR3 sequences listed, 14% to 15% are singletons. The specimen sequenced was blood. The source is a woman aged 40-49 years with Graves' ophthalmopathy.

This clonotype appeared many times. CDR3 residues: CASSRGSWEVGETQYF. The CDR3, as DNA: TGTGCCAGCAGTAGGGGAAGCTGGGAGGTTGGCGAGACCCAGTACTTC. V gene TRBV6-5 combines with J gene TRBJ2-5; perhaps TRBD2 as D (6 bases). CDR3 length: 16 residues. Germline V lookup: CDR1 MNHEY, CDR2 SVGAGI. The V and J ends lost 5 bases and 5 bases respectively, with 21 bases between them.

In its sample, this clonotype was seen many times. The chain joins TRBV2 to TRBJ2-5; 7 nucleotides align to TRBD2. This CDR3 comprises 15 residues. Losses at the gene ends were 8 bases for V and 4 bases for J; bases not matched to a gene: 13. Germline V gives CDR1 SNHLY, CDR2 FYNNEI. The CDR3, as DNA: TGTGCCAGCGGGGGGGAACCAGCCATTGGAGAGACCCAGTACTTC. Protein product: CASGGEPAIGETQYF.

The table lists this clonotype with many counts. The chain joins TRBV12-3 or TRBV12-4 to TRBJ1-1, with TRBD1 matching over 10 bases. V shed 3 bases and J 7 bases; nucleotides not matched to a gene: 8. The CDR3 consists of 15 residues. This CDR3 reads CASSFGTGARGEAFF. The CDR3 coding sequence is TGTGCCAGCAGTTTTGGGACAGGGGCGCGAGGTGAAGCTTTCTTT.

This clonotype was counted ten times or more. J is TRBJ2-2 and V is TRBV7-8; D is unclear. Trimming stripped 3 bases from V and 0 bases from J, with 17 bases between. There are 18 residues in the CDR3. Germline CDR1 is SGHVS and CDR2 is FQNEAQ. Here the CDR3 reads CASSFPARVDPNTGELFF. The CDR3 nucleotides read TGTGCCAGCAGCTTCCCCGCTCGGGTAGACCCGAACACCGGGGAGCTGTTTTTT.

The sample holds many counts of this clonotype. This chain links TRBV16 with TRBJ1-1, with unresolved D. With 0 bases removed from V and 1 base from J, the gap between germline ends came to 9 bases. The germline gives CDR1 KGHSY, CDR2 FQNENV. The CDR3 consists of 15 residues. In DNA, the CDR3 is TGTGCCAGCAGCCAATCGCGGTCAAGGAACACTGAAGCTTTCTTT. This sequence encodes CASSQSRSRNTEAFF.

This clonotype was recorded many times. This rearrangement joins TRBV28 to TRBJ1-2, with a possible D match to TRBD1 (6 bases). The CDR3 totals 16 residues. In germline, CDR1 is MDHEN, CDR2 SYDVKM. V lost 6 bases and J lost 7, with 24 bases in between. The CDR3 coding sequence is TGTGCCAGCAGCACCACGGGGGGGGGCGCGAAAGGTGGCTACACCTTC. It translates to CASSTTGGGAKGGYTF.

This clonotype has only one observation. This chain joins TRBV12-3 or TRBV12-4 and TRBJ1-1; TRBD1 is a possible D gene (6 bases). V was trimmed by 6 bases and J by 4 bases, leaving 15 bases between them. The length of the CDR3 is 14 residues. CDR3 in DNA: TGTGCCAGCAGATCGGGACACTCGGGCACTGAAGCTTTCTTT. This codes for CASRSGHSGTEAFF.

This clonotype was detected ten times or more. This CDR3 reads CASSADRDTEAFF. CDR3 in DNA: TGTGCCAGTAGTGCGGACAGGGACACTGAAGCTTTCTTT. The J gene is TRBJ1-1, the V gene TRBV19; 8 nucleotides match TRBD1. The V gene end was trimmed by 5 bases and the J gene end by 3 bases; junction bases not matched to a gene: 2. CDR3 length: 13 residues. Germline V gene lookup returns CDR1 LNHDA and CDR2 SQIVND (reference sequence).

This clonotype was detected ten times or more. This chain uses TRBV28 with TRBJ2-7; tentatively, D is TRBD1 or TRBD2 (5 bases each). Germline V gene lookup returns CDR1 MDHEN and CDR2 SYDVKM. Deletions cut 10 bases from V and 0 bases from J, with 13 bases between. The CDR3 loop spans 13 amino acids. The CDR3 DNA is TGTGCCATCCTAGGGGAGAACTCCTACGAGCAGTACTTC. Translated, it gives CAILGENSYEQYF.

In its sample, this clonotype was seen many times. The V and J genes are TRBV2 and TRBJ2-1; 16 bases map to TRBD2. V lost 4 bases, J lost 8 bases, and 2 bases stayed unmatched. Per the germline V gene, CDR1 is SNHLY and CDR2 is FYNNEI. CDR3 length: 15 residues. The CDR3, as DNA: TGTGCCAGCAGTGCGGGACTAGCGGGAGGGTATGAGCAGTTCTTC. As protein: CASSAGLAGGYEQFF.

The CDR3 loop reads CASSPPAGANEQFF. CDR3 DNA: TGTGCCAGCTCACCGCCAGCGGGAGCTAATGAGCAGTTCTTC. The gene calls are TRBV18 and TRBJ2-1; 8 bases map to TRBD2. J gave up 7 bases and V 3 bases, and 5 bases lay outside the gene matches. The CDR3 loop spans 14 amino acids. Germline loops: CDR1 KGHSH, CDR2 LQKENI.

This clonotype was seen many times. The V gene is TRBV28, the J gene TRBJ1-1; 7 bases match TRBD1. V dropped 5 bases and J dropped 4; count of bases not matched to a gene: 7. This CDR3 comprises 14 residues. CDR1 is MDHEN and CDR2 is SYDVKM in the germline V gene. This CDR3 is CASSPLGGPTEAFF. The CDR3 coding sequence is TGTGCCAGCAGTCCCCTAGGGGGCCCCACTGAAGCTTTCTTT.

A word on this clonotype: The CDR3 does not close with the conserved phenylalanine or tryptophan, likely indicating a read error. The chain couples TRBV11-2 to TRBJ2-2; D not resolved. The CDR3 spans 16 residues. Deletions cut 5 bases from V and 0 bases from J, with 13 bases between. The germline gives CDR1 SGHAT, CDR2 FQNNGV. CDR3 sequence: CASSLGRVANTGELFY. The CDR3 nucleotides are TGTGCCAGCAGCCTAGGAAGAGTCGCGAACACCGGGGAGCTGTTTTAT.

There are a few counts of this clonotype. This chain links TRBV5-1 with TRBJ2-2; D gene ambiguous. V was pared by 0 bases and J by 4 bases, with 10 bases between. The germline V gene encodes CDR1 SGHRS and CDR2 YFSETQ. This CDR3 region has 15 residues. The CDR3 reads CASSLARVGTGELFF. CDR3 nucleotide sequence: TGCGCCAGCAGCTTGGCCCGGGTGGGCACCGGGGAGCTGTTTTTT.

In its sample, this clonotype was seen a few times. For the CDR3, the DNA is TGTGCCAGCAGCTTAGACCCTAGCGGGAGGGCCCGGTTCTTC. This sequence encodes CASSLDPSGRARFF. The gene calls are TRBV11-2 and TRBJ2-1, with TRBD2 identical over 12 bases. CDR1 is SGHAT, CDR2 FQNNGV, per germline. The CDR3 totals 14 residues. V was pared by 0 bases and J by 15 bases, with 6 bases of the junction left unmatched. Full variable domain (rest looked up from reference TRBV11-2 and TRBJ2-1): EAGVAQSPRYKIIEKRQSVAFWCNPISGHATLYWYQQILGQGPKLLIQFQNNGVVDDSQLPKDRFSAERLKGVDSTLKIQPAKLEDSAVYLCASSLDPSGRARFFGPGTRLTVL.

In its sample, this clonotype was seen once. This chain uses TRBV6-4 with TRBJ2-5; D is uncertain. The CDR3 length is 14 residues. Deletions cut 6 bases from V and 2 bases from J, with 13 bases between. CDR1 and CDR2 (germline): MRHNA, SNTAGT. In DNA, the CDR3 is TGTGCCAGCAGGGTGGCACTGACACAAGAGACCCAGTACTTC. It encodes CASRVALTQETQYF.

V is TRBV6-2 or TRBV6-3 and J is TRBJ1-1; TRBD1 matches at 9 bases. The CDR3 has 13 residues. V was pared by 6 bases and J by 11 bases, with 10 bases of the junction left unmatched. Germline V gene sequence: CDR1 MNHEY, CDR2 SVGEGT. CDR3 in amino acids: CASSTGTGIVAFF. Written as DNA, the CDR3 is TGTGCCAGCAGCACCGGGACAGGGATTGTGGCTTTCTTT.

This clonotype showed up many times. The V and J genes are TRBV15 and TRBJ2-5, with 9 bases aligning to TRBD2. V was clipped by 8 bases and J by 4 bases; unmatched bases: 11. The germline CDR1 and CDR2 sequences are LNHNV and YYDKDF (reference sequence). CDR3 length: 15 residues. The CDR3 nucleotides are TGTGCCACCGCAGAGAGCGGGAGGCGAGGAGAGACCCAGTACTTC. Translating it yields CATAESGRRGETQYF.

This clonotype was observed at least ten times. The CDR3 sequence is CASSPNRASSYEQYF. CDR3 coding DNA: TGTGCCAGCAGCCCTAACAGGGCAAGCTCCTACGAGCAGTACTTC. The gene calls are TRBV7-9 and TRBJ2-7; the D gene is possibly TRBD1 (6 bases). CDR1 is SEHNR and CDR2 is FQNEAQ in the germline V gene (reference sequence). This CDR3 spans 15 amino acids. Trimming cost V 5 bases and J 0 bases, with 14 bases left between them.

This clonotype was recorded many times. The chain carries TRBV12-3 or TRBV12-4 and TRBJ2-7, with a weak D call TRBD1 (6 bases). V dropped 7 bases and J dropped 6 bases, with 13 bases sitting between them. The CDR3 runs to 12 residues. The CDR3 spells CASNREGGEQYF. For the CDR3, the DNA is TGTGCCAGCAACAGGGAAGGGGGCGAGCAGTACTTC.

This clonotype was seen repeatedly, ten times or more. V and J are TRBV10-3 and TRBJ1-1; D might be TRBD1 (6 bases). CDR1 is ENHRY, CDR2 SYGVKD, per germline. The CDR3 consists of 16 residues. V lost 0 bases and J lost 0, with 11 bases in between. The CDR3 spells CAISESRGFMNTEAFF. CDR3 nucleotide sequence: TGTGCCATCAGTGAGTCCAGGGGCTTCATGAACACTGAAGCTTTCTTT.

This clonotype turned up a few times. V usage is TRBV27 and J usage is TRBJ2-7, with a weak D call TRBD1 (5 bases). The V and J ends lost 3 bases and 7 bases respectively, with 16 bases between them. This CDR3 has 14 residues. Germline values: CDR1 MNHEY, CDR2 SMNVEV (reference sequence). The CDR3 is CASSLGPNGGEQYF. The CDR3 nucleotides are TGTGCCAGCAGTTTGGGGCCAAACGGTGGGGAGCAGTACTTC.

There are many counts of this clonotype. This chain's CDR3 is CASSSGDPETQYF. The CDR3 DNA is TGTGCCAGCAGCTCGGGAGATCCAGAGACCCAGTACTTC. The rearrangement links TRBV11-3 to TRBJ2-5, with D perhaps matching TRBD2 (6 bases). CDR1 and CDR2 (germline): SGHNT, YENEEA. This CDR3 has 13 amino acids. V lost 4 bases and J lost 4, with 10 bases in between. The entire variable domain, with the rest obtained from reference TRBV11-3 and TRBJ2-5, is as follows: EAGVVQSPRYKIIEKKQPVAFWCNPISGHNTLYWYLQNLGQGPELLIRYENEEAVDDSQLPKDRFSAERLKGVDSTLKIQPAELGDSAVYLCASSSGDPETQYFGPGTRLLVL.

Concerning this clonotype: One end of the junction fails to match germline, which may point to a read error. The rearrangement uses TRBV18 and TRBJ2-2; 10 positions agree with TRBD2. The CDR3 contains 17 residues. Germline V gives CDR1 KGHSH, CDR2 LQKENI. The CDR3 reads CASSPWTSGGDTGELVF. The CDR3 DNA is TGTGCCAGCTCACCTTGGACTAGCGGAGGTGACACCGGGGAGCTGGTTTTT.

V gene TRBV7-9 combines with J gene TRBJ1-1; D unclear. Germline CDR1 and CDR2: SEHNR and FQNEAQ (reference sequence). The V and J ends lost 1 base and 1 base respectively, with 7 bases between them. The CDR3 length is 14 residues. The CDR3 DNA reads TGTGCCAGCAGCTTAGATTTAGCGAACACTGAAGCTTTCTTT. Translation gives CASSLDLANTEAFF.

This clonotype was observed at least ten times. J is TRBJ2-4 and V is TRBV11-2; D not certain. Germline V gives CDR1 SGHAT, CDR2 FQNNGV. CDR3 length: 17 residues. V was cut by 6 bases and J by 0 bases, with 18 bases left in between. CDR3 DNA sequence: TGTGCCAGCAGGCGGCTATATAATGACCTAGCCAAAAACATTCAGTACTTC. The encoded protein is CASRRLYNDLAKNIQYF.